Listed here are 22 T cell receptor beta chains from one sample, sequenced in a study of blood T cell repertoires in COVID-19 (dated by TCRdb to about 2020). Libraries were prepared through the immunoSEQ multiplex PCR assay. TCRdb carries this immuneACCESS record with in-frame sequences only. Its versions omit some clonotypes, under half of them owing to an unresolved V gene in the studies checked, with the rest unexplained. The sample data list approximately 380,000 clones, and about 89% of these were observed just once. Roughly 0.86% of the sample is taken by the ten largest. What was sequenced was PBMCs or T cells enriched from blood (not recorded which). These receptors all stem from a woman between 40 and 50 years old who had been exposed to COVID-19.

This chain links TRBV29-1 with TRBJ2-1; D is perhaps TRBD2 (5 bases). V was pared by 4 bases and J by 3 bases, with 13 bases between. The germline V gene has CDR1 SQVTM and CDR2 ANQGSEA. This CDR3 is 14 amino acids long. This chain's CDR3 is CSVAPGVVYNEQFF. The CDR3 DNA sequence: TGCAGCGTTGCCCCCGGGGTGGTCTACAATGAGCAGTTCTTC.

The rearrangement links TRBV30 to TRBJ2-1; tentatively, D is TRBD2 (5 bases). The CDR3 loop spans 12 amino acids. Trimming shortened V by 4 bases and J by 7 bases, and 11 bases separated the two germline ends. In germline, CDR1 is GTSNPN, CDR2 SVGIG (reference sequence). The CDR3 here is CAWNGVGNEQFF. For the CDR3, the DNA is TGTGCCTGGAACGGGGTGGGGAATGAGCAGTTCTTC.

J is TRBJ1-1 and V is TRBV10-3, with 8 bases that match TRBD1. Germline V lookup: CDR1 ENHRY, CDR2 SYGVKD. There are 17 residues in the CDR3. The trim removed 2 bases at V and 1 base at J, leaving 9 bases unmatched. The DNA of the CDR3 is TGTGCCATCAGTGAGGGCCCAACCGGGACAGGGAACACTGAAGCTTTCTTT. Translation gives CAISEGPTGTGNTEAFF.

The chain recombines TRBV7-2 with TRBJ2-1; a weak D match, TRBD1 (6 bases). Germline V gene sequence: CDR1 SGHTA, CDR2 FQGNSA. V lost 1 base to trimming and J lost 12 bases, with 13 bases between them. The CDR3 loop spans 13 amino acids. The CDR3 sequence: CASSLDLRTVQFF. DNA of the CDR3: TGTGCCAGCAGCTTAGATCTGCGGACAGTGCAGTTCTTC.

This chain uses TRBV18 with TRBJ1-5; possibly TRBD1 for D (6 bases). The germline V gene has CDR1 KGHSH and CDR2 LQKENI. The CDR3 spans 13 residues. V lost 3 bases to trimming and J lost 10 bases, with 13 bases between them. The CDR3, as DNA: TGTGCCAGCTCACCTCGGCAGGGGCAACCCCAGCATTTT. It yields the protein CASSPRQGQPQHF.

The chain combines TRBV7-3 with TRBJ2-1, with D maybe TRBD1 (6 bases). Between the trimmed V and J ends, which lost 5 bases and 0 bases, there was a span of 23 bases. CDR1 and CDR2 (germline): SGHTA, FQGTGA. CDR3 size: 19 residues. The CDR3 nucleotides read TGTGCCAGCAGCCCAAGGGGGAGTGGGGCCGGAAGCTCCTACAATGAGCAGTTCTTC. Amino acids: CASSPRGSGAGSSYNEQFF.

The chain joins TRBV9 to TRBJ2-1; D is perhaps TRBD2 (6 bases). The CDR3 contains 13 residues. Germline V gene sequence: CDR1 SGDLS, CDR2 YYNGEE. V lost 0 bases and J 14 bases, leaving 15 bases between the germline ends. The CDR3 loop reads CASSVGGGGTKFF. For the CDR3, the DNA is TGTGCCAGCAGCGTAGGAGGAGGCGGGACCAAGTTCTTC. Using reference TRBV9 and TRBJ2-1 for the parts outside the CDR3, the full variable domain is DSGVTQTPKHLITATGQRVTLRCSPRSGDLSVYWYQQSLDQGLQFLIQYYNGEERAKGNILERFSAQQFPDLHSELNLSSLELGDSALYFCASSVGGGGTKFFGPGTRLTVL.

The chain uses TRBV27 and TRBJ1-2, with no clear D. The CDR3 runs 13 residues. V lost 7 bases, J lost 4 bases, and 13 bases lay in between. Looked up from germline, CDR1 is MNHEY and CDR2 is SMNVEV (reference sequence). The CDR3 nucleotides read TGTGCCAGCAAGTTTACCTCAGGCTATGGCTACACCTTC. It encodes CASKFTSGYGYTF.

The chain combines TRBV6-4 with TRBJ1-1; D gene ambiguous. The V end was cut by 3 bases, the J end by 0 bases, with 8 bases between. CDR1 MRHNA and CDR2 SNTAGT come from the germline V gene. The CDR3 runs to 14 residues. CDR3 in amino acids: CASSESSVNTEAFF. The CDR3 DNA follows: TGTGCCAGCAGTGAATCGTCGGTGAACACTGAAGCTTTCTTT.

The chain employs TRBV30 and TRBJ2-7; 8 positions agree with TRBD1. Germline V gene lookup returns CDR1 GTSNPN and CDR2 SVGIG (reference sequence). CDR3 length: 14 amino acids. Losses at the gene ends were 4 bases for V and 3 bases for J; bases not matched to a gene: 8. CDR3 protein: CAWTLQGGSYEQYF. In nucleotides, the CDR3 is TGTGCCTGGACCTTACAGGGGGGCAGCTACGAGCAGTACTTC.

The chain carries TRBV3-1 (or the pseudogene TRBV3-2) and TRBJ2-5; TRBD2 aligns across 14 bases. Germline V gene sequence: CDR1 LGHDT, CDR2 YNNKEL (reference sequence). The CDR3 consists of 17 residues. Losses at the gene ends were 4 bases for V and 0 bases for J; bases not matched to a gene: 4. The CDR3 region is CASSRRLAGGYQETQYF. The CDR3 coding sequence is TGTGCCAGCAGCCGACGACTAGCGGGGGGGTACCAAGAGACCCAGTACTTC.

The V and J genes are TRBV30 and TRBJ2-7, with 9 bases fitting TRBD2. Germline V gives CDR1 GTSNPN, CDR2 SVGIG (reference sequence). The CDR3 covers 14 residues. The V segment lost 7 bases and the J segment 3 bases; nucleotides outside the gene matches: 10. The chain's CDR3 is CALERGLAIYEQYF. In DNA, the CDR3 is TGTGCCTTGGAGAGGGGACTAGCCATCTACGAGCAGTACTTC.

This clone was seen just once. This chain uses TRBV5-1 with TRBJ1-5; a weak D match, TRBD1 (5 bases). V gave up 0 bases and J gave up 4 bases, with 8 bases separating them. Germline CDR1 reads SGHRS; CDR2 reads YFSETQ. The length of the CDR3 is 14 residues. CDR3 sequence (DNA): TGCGCCAGCAGCTTGGCGGGGGAGAATCAGCCCCAGCATTTT. It codes for CASSLAGENQPQHF.

This clone was observed a handful of times. The chain is built from TRBV3-1 (or the pseudogene TRBV3-2) and TRBJ2-2, with TRBD2 matching 8 bases. This CDR3 comprises 18 residues. Germline V gives CDR1 LGHDT, CDR2 YNNKEL (reference sequence). Trimming removed 2 bases from V and 4 bases from J; junction bases left unmatched: 12. The CDR3 here is CASSQTKAAGARTGELFF. The DNA of the CDR3 is TGTGCCAGCAGCCAAACCAAGGCAGCGGGAGCCCGCACCGGGGAGCTGTTTTTT.

The V gene is TRBV6-5, the J gene TRBJ2-7, with D possibly TRBD1 on 6 matching bases. V was trimmed by 5 bases and J by 0 bases, leaving 11 bases between them. Germline lookup yields CDR1 MNHEY and CDR2 SVGAGI. This CDR3 contains 14 residues. The CDR3 coding sequence is TGTGCCAGCAGTCCAGGGGTTTACTCCTACGAGCAGTACTTC. It specifies CASSPGVYSYEQYF.

V is TRBV19 and J is TRBJ2-4; 7 nucleotides agree with TRBD1. The CDR3 runs 17 residues. Germline V gene data show CDR1 as LNHDA and CDR2 as SQIVND (reference sequence). Trimming took 3 bases from V and 6 from J; bases not matched to a gene: 14. The CDR3 coding sequence is TGTGCCAGTAGTATTTGGACAGGATGGGTGGAGGCAAACATTCAGTACTTC. Amino acids: CASSIWTGWVEANIQYF.

The chain combines TRBV7-3 with TRBJ1-2, with D perhaps TRBD1 (6 bases). Germline CDR1 SGHTA, CDR2 FQGTGA. Trimming cost V 6 bases and J 5 bases, with 16 bases left between them. The CDR3 has 14 residues. CDR3 sequence: CASSLQDRPYGYTF. CDR3 DNA sequence: TGTGCCAGCAGTCTCCAAGACAGGCCATATGGCTACACCTTC.

This sequence joins TRBV7-9 and TRBJ2-1; TRBD2 matches 7 bases. V was clipped by 1 base and J by 9 bases; unmatched bases: 3. Germline CDR1 is SEHNR and CDR2 is FQNEAQ (reference sequence). The CDR3 has 13 amino acids. In DNA, the CDR3 is TGTGCCAGCAGCTTAGGCGGCGGGAGTGAGCAGTTCTTC. The encoded protein is CASSLGGGSEQFF.

This rearrangement joins TRBV18 to TRBJ1-6, with TRBD1 matching 7 bases. With V trimmed by 3 bases and J by 6 bases, 8 bases remained unmatched. The CDR3 extends over 16 amino acids. Germline V gene lookup returns CDR1 KGHSH and CDR2 LQKENI. The CDR3 DNA reads as TGTGCCAGCTCACCGACCACGGGACAGATTAATTCACCCCTCCACTTT. Protein: CASSPTTGQINSPLHF.

The V call is TRBV13, the J call TRBJ1-2; 8 bases map to TRBD1. V was pared by 3 bases and J by 4 bases, with 1 base of the junction left unmatched. Germline lookup yields CDR1 PRHDT and CDR2 FYEKMQ (reference sequence). This CDR3 is built from 13 residues. CDR3 sequence reads: CASSFDRGYGYTF. The DNA of the CDR3 is TGTGCCAGCAGCTTTGACAGGGGCTATGGCTACACCTTC.

This clone was seen only once. The J gene is TRBJ2-7, the V gene TRBV5-1, with 9 positions matching TRBD1. Germline CDR1 and CDR2: SGHRS and YFSETQ. The CDR3 runs 16 residues. Losses at the gene ends were 4 bases for V and 3 bases for J; bases not matched to a gene: 11. The CDR3 nucleotides read TGCGCCAGCAGCGGAGGGACAGGGCTACTGGGCTACGAGCAGTACTTC. Protein product: CASSGGTGLLGYEQYF.

Here the CDR3 DNA reads TGTGCCAGCAGTCCCCTGCAGGGGGCAGGCGGGGAGCTGTTTTTT. It yields the protein CASSPLQGAGGELFF. The gene calls are TRBV6-5 and TRBJ2-2; TRBD1 matches 8 bases. Germline lookup yields CDR1 MNHEY and CDR2 SVGAGI. The CDR3 sequence is 15 residues long. V shed 5 bases, J shed 7 bases, and the junction held 9 bases outside the gene matches.